This entry is about one T cell receptor (beta chain). V lost 3 bases, J lost 4 bases, and 11 bases stayed unmatched. The germline V gene encodes CDR1 SGDLS and CDR2 YYNGEE. The CDR3 length is 16 residues. Random hexamers were used to reverse transcribe 0.5 to 1 ug of RNA. TCRdb processed the immunoSEQ multiplex PCR reads anew with MiXCR; each CDR3 protein has one entry. The table shows 200,000 to 300,000 distinct CDR3 sequences, with about 96% occurring only once. This specimen belongs to a study of CD8 T cells in Susac syndrome. The receptor was derived from a human donor with Susac syndrome. The chain is built from TRBV9 and TRBJ2-5; 8 bases align to TRBD1. The sequencing input was CD4+ T cells from PBMCs. This CDR3 reads CASSAEKTGAGETQYF. CDR3 bases: TGTGCCAGCAGCGCCGAGAAGACAGGGGCCGGAGAGACCCAGTACTTC.